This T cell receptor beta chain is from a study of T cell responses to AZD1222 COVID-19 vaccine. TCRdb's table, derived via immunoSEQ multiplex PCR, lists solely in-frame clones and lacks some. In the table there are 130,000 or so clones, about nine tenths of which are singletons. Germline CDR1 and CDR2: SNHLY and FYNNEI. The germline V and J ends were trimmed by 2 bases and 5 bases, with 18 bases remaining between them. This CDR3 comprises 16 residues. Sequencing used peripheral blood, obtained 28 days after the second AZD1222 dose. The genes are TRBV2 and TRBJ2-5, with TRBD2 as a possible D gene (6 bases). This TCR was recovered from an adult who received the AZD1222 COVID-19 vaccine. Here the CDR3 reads CASSEWSGLDLETQYF. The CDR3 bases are TGTGCCAGCAGTGAATGGAGCGGGCTAGATCTGGAGACCCAGTACTTC.